This T cell receptor beta chain is from a study of vaccination effects on CD4 cells after COVID-19. Before sequencing, viral peptide pools were used by the ViraFEST assay to expand antigen-specific CD4+ T cells. A 10-day culture period preceded the isolation of CD4+ T cells. Nucleocapsid antibodies were negative in the vaccine recipients, who had never had SARS-CoV-2 infection. Regarding this clone: The antigen remains unidentified.

Here immunoSEQ multiplex PCR was the method, and the copy in TCRdb shows in-frame clones only, minus some. In the table there are under 80,000 clones, around 76% of which are singletons. Trimming left V 0 bases short and J 0 bases short, with 11 bases between. The length of the CDR3 is 16 residues. In germline, CDR1 is SEHNR, CDR2 FQNEAQ (reference sequence). The specimen comprised CD4+ T cells from PBMCs cultured with SARS-CoV-2 spike peptides, sampled before COVID-19 vaccination. This TCR was recovered from a human donor who received a COVID-19 vaccine. The chain couples TRBV7-9 to TRBJ1-1, with a tentative D call TRBD1 (6 bases). CDR3 sequence: CASSLARAGVNTEAFF. Here the CDR3 DNA reads TGTGCCAGCAGCTTAGCGCGGGCAGGGGTGAACACTGAAGCTTTCTTT.